This is a list of T cell receptor beta chains from one sample in a study of T-cell memory formation after mild COVID-19. From the 5' RACE reads, TCRdb called clonotypes with MiXCR, one entry per CDR3 protein. The sample lists 390,000 or so distinct CDR3 sequences, roughly 15% occurring once. What was sequenced was PBMCs or a T cell subset sorted from them (not recorded which). Receptors originate from a man between 18 and 35 years old who had mild COVID-19 (a few samples of this study predate the infection). Cell type and time point are not known. The CDR3 runs from the conserved cysteine through the conserved F or W. Each record gives: clone size, V gene, D gene, J gene, CDR3 DNA, CDR3 protein. A D gene is named only where the DNA matches it firmly. Where a row states a size, it is once, few, many or the class of an expanded clone; other rows omit it.

size: few
V: TRBV27
D: -
J: TRBJ2-1
DNA: TGTGCCAGCAGTCACAGCAATGAGCAGTTCTTC
CDR3: CASSHSNEQFF

size: many
V: TRBV5-1
D: TRBD1
J: TRBJ2-1
DNA: TGCGCCAGCAGCCCTTCGACAGGGGGTCGCAATGAGCAGTTCTTC
CDR3: CASSPSTGGRNEQFF

size: -
V: TRBV4-3
D: -
J: TRBJ2-1
DNA: TGCGCCAGCAGCCAAGAGGGGGTGGTCGGGGAGCAGTTCTTC
CDR3: CASSQEGVVGEQFF

size: -
V: TRBV28
D: -
J: TRBJ2-5
DNA: TGTGCCAGCAGTTTCTCAGGGAATACAGAGACCCAGTACTTC
CDR3: CASSFSGNTETQYF

size: -
V: TRBV14
D: -
J: TRBJ2-5
DNA: TGTGCCAGCAGCCAAAGGTGGGGTGAGACCCAGTACTTC
CDR3: CASSQRWGETQYF

size: few
V: TRBV15
D: -
J: TRBJ2-7
DNA: TGTGCCACCAGCAGAGATCCCTTGACAGCATACGAGCAGTACTTC
CDR3: CATSRDPLTAYEQYF

size: -
V: TRBV10-3
D: -
J: TRBJ1-5
DNA: TGTGCCACCCGGACGGAAAGGTCGAAGGCGCCCCAGCATTTT
CDR3: CATRTERSKAPQHF

size: few
V: TRBV28
D: -
J: TRBJ2-3
DNA: TGTGCCAGCACTCCTAGGGGGGGCGCGGGAGATACGCAGTATTTT
CDR3: CASTPRGGAGDTQYF

size: -
V: TRBV7-2
D: -
J: TRBJ1-2
DNA: TGTGCCAGCAGCTCATCGGACACTGGCTACACCTTC
CDR3: CASSSSDTGYTF

size: -
V: TRBV20-1
D: -
J: TRBJ1-3
DNA: TGCAGTGTCCCGGACGGCGGTAGGGGAAACACCATATATTTT
CDR3: CSVPDGGRGNTIYF

size: once
V: TRBV28
D: TRBD2
J: TRBJ2-6
DNA: TGTGCCAGCAGCTGGCGGGGGTACGTTGGGGCCAACGTCCTGACTTTC
CDR3: CASSWRGYVGANVLTF

size: many
V: TRBV7-2
D: TRBD1
J: TRBJ1-5
DNA: TGTGCCAGCAGCTTCTCCGGGACAGGGGGCAATCAGCCCCAGCATTTT
CDR3: CASSFSGTGGNQPQHF

size: many
V: TRBV4-1
D: TRBD1
J: TRBJ2-3
DNA: TGCGCCAGCAGCCAAGAGGGACAGCCGAGCACAGATACGCAGTATTTT
CDR3: CASSQEGQPSTDTQYF

size: -
V: TRBV12-3/TRBV12-4
D: -
J: TRBJ2-3
DNA: TGTGCCAGCACCTGGGGGGATACGCAGTATTTT
CDR3: CASTWGDTQYF

size: -
V: TRBV20-1
D: TRBD2
J: TRBJ2-4
DNA: TGCAGTGCTCCAAGACTAGCGGGGGCCAAAAACATTCAGTACTTC
CDR3: CSAPRLAGAKNIQYF

size: -
V: TRBV12-3/TRBV12-4
D: -
J: TRBJ2-1
DNA: TGTGCCAGCAGTCGCCCCGGCTGGCCCTACAATGAGCAGTTCTTC
CDR3: CASSRPGWPYNEQFF

size: few
V: TRBV7-3
D: TRBD2
J: TRBJ2-1
DNA: TGTGCCAGCAGCTTCGGGACTAGCGGGGGCTATGAGCAGTTCTTC
CDR3: CASSFGTSGGYEQFF

size: -
V: TRBV15
D: -
J: TRBJ2-3
DNA: TGTGCCACCAGCAGACCACTAGGGGCAGATACGCAGTATTTT
CDR3: CATSRPLGADTQYF

size: -
V: TRBV4-3
D: -
J: TRBJ1-6
DNA: TGCGCCAGCAGCCAAGACAGGGGTAATTCACCCCTCCACTTT
CDR3: CASSQDRGNSPLHF

size: -
V: TRBV2
D: -
J: TRBJ1-3
DNA: TGTGCCAGCACCGGGACATTTGGAAACACCATATATTTT
CDR3: CASTGTFGNTIYF

size: -
V: TRBV7-9
D: -
J: TRBJ1-2
DNA: TGTGCCAGCAGCTCCCCTGAAGGGTATGGCTACACCTTC
CDR3: CASSSPEGYGYTF

size: -
V: TRBV28
D: -
J: TRBJ1-1
DNA: TGTGCCAGCAGTGCGATACAGCGTAGAGGAGCTTTCTTT
CDR3: CASSAIQRRGAFF

size: few
V: TRBV15
D: -
J: TRBJ2-3
DNA: TGTGCCACCAGCAGAGATCGGGGCGACCATACGCAGTATTTT
CDR3: CATSRDRGDHTQYF

size: few
V: TRBV6-2/TRBV6-3
D: TRBD2
J: TRBJ2-3
DNA: TGTGCCAGCAGTTATCGACGGGGGGACCTCCTTACGCAGTATTTT
CDR3: CASSYRRGDLLTQYF

size: many
V: TRBV21-1
D: -
J: TRBJ2-5
DNA: TGTGCCCGACGGGGACAAGAAGAGACCCAGTACTTC
CDR3: CARRGQEETQYF

size: few
V: TRBV11-2
D: -
J: TRBJ2-3
DNA: TGTGCCAGCAGCTCGAACAGACTAAATACGCAGTATTTT
CDR3: CASSSNRLNTQYF

size: -
V: TRBV20-1
D: -
J: TRBJ2-3
DNA: TGCAGTGCCACCAGACAGCCTAGCACAGATACGCAGTATTTT
CDR3: CSATRQPSTDTQYF

size: few
V: TRBV6-5
D: -
J: TRBJ2-2
DNA: TGTGCCAGCAGGCCAATACAGGGATCCGGGGAGCTGTTTTTT
CDR3: CASRPIQGSGELFF

size: -
V: TRBV3-1
D: TRBD1
J: TRBJ2-3
DNA: TGTGCCAGCAGCCAACCGGACAGGGGGCGAGACACAGATACGCAGTATTTT
CDR3: CASSQPDRGRDTDTQYF

size: -
V: TRBV27
D: -
J: TRBJ2-3
DNA: TGTGCCAGCAGTTTCCTACAGACTAGCACAGATACGCAGTATTTT
CDR3: CASSFLQTSTDTQYF

size: few
V: TRBV4-3
D: TRBD1
J: TRBJ1-4
DNA: TGCGCCAGCAGCCAAGATCTGAAGACAGGGCTAAATGAAAAACTGTTTTTT
CDR3: CASSQDLKTGLNEKLFF

size: few
V: TRBV25-1
D: -
J: TRBJ2-1
DNA: TGTGCCAGCAGTGAGCCTCCTGGCAGGGGCCATGGGAATGAGCAGTTCTTC
CDR3: CASSEPPGRGHGNEQFF

size: few
V: TRBV6-6
D: -
J: TRBJ1-3
DNA: TGTGCCAGCATTGAAGCCTCCTCTGGAAACACCATATATTTT
CDR3: CASIEASSGNTIYF

size: few
V: TRBV6-6
D: TRBD2
J: TRBJ2-5
DNA: TGTGCCAGCAGTCTAGCGGAAGAGACCCAGTACTTC
CDR3: CASSLAEETQYF

size: -
V: TRBV18
D: -
J: TRBJ1-3
DNA: TGTGCCAGCTCACCAACCTTATCCAGGGCTGGAAACACCATATATTTT
CDR3: CASSPTLSRAGNTIYF

size: -
V: TRBV4-3
D: -
J: TRBJ2-1
DNA: TGCGCCAGCAGCCCTTCCAGGCGTGACAATGAGCAGTTCTTC
CDR3: CASSPSRRDNEQFF

size: -
V: TRBV12-3/TRBV12-4
D: -
J: TRBJ2-5
DNA: TGTGCCAGCAGTCAAGGACCCTCAGAGACCCAGTACTTC
CDR3: CASSQGPSETQYF

size: -
V: TRBV7-9
D: TRBD1
J: TRBJ2-3
DNA: TGTGCCAGCAGCTCGGACGGGACAGGGGTCGCGGATACGCAGTATTTT
CDR3: CASSSDGTGVADTQYF

size: few
V: TRBV29-1
D: -
J: TRBJ2-5
DNA: TGCAGCGTTGAAGATCCGGAGGGATCCGAGACCCAGTACTTC
CDR3: CSVEDPEGSETQYF

size: few
V: TRBV12-3/TRBV12-4
D: -
J: TRBJ1-4
DNA: TGTGCCAGCAGTTTATGGACAACTAATGAAAAACTGTTTTTT
CDR3: CASSLWTTNEKLFF

size: few
V: TRBV5-1
D: TRBD2
J: TRBJ2-3
DNA: TGCGCCAGCAGCCCGGACAGCGGGGGGAGCACAGATACGCAGTATTTT
CDR3: CASSPDSGGSTDTQYF

size: many
V: TRBV7-2
D: -
J: TRBJ1-2
DNA: TGTGCCAGCAACTTAAGTGGGACCAACTATGGCTACACCTTC
CDR3: CASNLSGTNYGYTF

size: few
V: TRBV9
D: -
J: TRBJ1-4
DNA: TGTGCCAGCAGCCCCACAGGGACAACTAATGAAAAACTGTTTTTT
CDR3: CASSPTGTTNEKLFF

size: many
V: TRBV18
D: -
J: TRBJ2-5
DNA: TGTGCCAGCTCACCAGCGGGGAACCAAGAGACCCAGTACTTC
CDR3: CASSPAGNQETQYF

size: few
V: TRBV18
D: -
J: TRBJ1-1
DNA: TGTGCCAGCTCACCGTCCGGGACCTACACTGAAGCTTTCTTT
CDR3: CASSPSGTYTEAFF

size: -
V: TRBV9
D: TRBD2
J: TRBJ2-1
DNA: TGTGCCAGCAGCGGCGGGGGGGCGGATGAGCAGTTCTTC
CDR3: CASSGGGADEQFF

size: -
V: TRBV30
D: -
J: TRBJ1-4
DNA: TGTGCCTGGGCGGGGGCAACTAATGAAAAACTGTTTTTT
CDR3: CAWAGATNEKLFF